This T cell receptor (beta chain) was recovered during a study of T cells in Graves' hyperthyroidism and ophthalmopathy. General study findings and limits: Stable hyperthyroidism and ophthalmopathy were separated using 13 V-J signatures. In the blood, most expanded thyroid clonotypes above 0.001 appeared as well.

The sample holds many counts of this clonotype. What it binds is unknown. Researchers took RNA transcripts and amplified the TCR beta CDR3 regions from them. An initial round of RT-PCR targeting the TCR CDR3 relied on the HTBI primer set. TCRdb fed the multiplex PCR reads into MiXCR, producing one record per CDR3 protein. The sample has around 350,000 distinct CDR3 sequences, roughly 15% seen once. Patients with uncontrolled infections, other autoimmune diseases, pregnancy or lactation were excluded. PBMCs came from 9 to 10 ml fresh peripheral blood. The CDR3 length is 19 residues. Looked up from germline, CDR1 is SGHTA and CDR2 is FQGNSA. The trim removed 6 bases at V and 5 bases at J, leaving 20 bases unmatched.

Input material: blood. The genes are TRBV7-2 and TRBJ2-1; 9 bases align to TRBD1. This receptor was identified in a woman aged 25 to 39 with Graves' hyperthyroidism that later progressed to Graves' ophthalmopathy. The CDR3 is CASRGLIYKGGQGNNEQFF. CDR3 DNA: TGTGCCAGCAGGGGCCTGATCTATAAAGGCGGACAGGGGAACAATGAGCAGTTCTTC. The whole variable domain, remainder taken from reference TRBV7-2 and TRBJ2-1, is GAGVSQSPSNKVTEKGKDVELRCDPISGHTALYWYRQSLGQGLEFLIYFQGNSAPDKSGLPSDRFSAERTGGSVSTLTIQRTQQEDSAVYLCASRGLIYKGGQGNNEQFFGPGTRLTVL.